Presented here are 24 T cell receptor beta chains from one specimen sequenced in a study of cytomegalovirus exposure and HLA in healthy donors. Vbeta (60) and Jbeta (13) primers were used in the PCR. Sequencing used immunoSEQ multiplex PCR; TCRdb keeps in-frame clones, though not all of them. The repertoire holds about 140,000 clones, approximately 67% seen once, with 5.5% to 7.5% in the top ten. Sample: PBMCs. Source of these receptors: a woman aged 55 to 70 in good health and CMV-seronegative.

This chain connects TRBV11-3 to TRBJ2-7; TRBD1 agrees at 8 bases. Germline CDR1 reads SGHNT; CDR2 reads YENEEA. The CDR3 spans 13 residues. Unmatched junction bases numbered 5, after V lost 4 bases and J lost 6 bases. In DNA form, the CDR3 reads TGTGCCAGCAGCTCAAGGCAGGGGGCCGAGCAGTACTTC. As protein: CASSSRQGAEQYF.

This rearrangement joins TRBV6-5 to TRBJ1-3; TRBD1 might be the D (5 bases). This CDR3 is 15 amino acids long. The germline CDR1 and CDR2 sequences are MNHEY and SVGAGI. V was trimmed by 5 bases and J by 0 bases, leaving 11 bases between them. The CDR3 region has the DNA TGTGCCAGCAGTCTAGACAGCTTCTCTGGAAACACCATATATTTT. This sequence encodes CASSLDSFSGNTIYF.

The chain combines TRBV5-1 with TRBJ2-1, with a tentative D call TRBD1 (6 bases). The CDR3 spans 16 residues. V lost 4 bases, J lost 8 bases, and 22 bases lay in between. The V gene's germline CDR1 is SGHRS and CDR2 YFSETQ. This CDR3 reads CASSRDNGPRGDEQFF. The DNA of the CDR3 is TGCGCCAGCAGCCGGGACAACGGCCCCCGAGGGGATGAGCAGTTCTTC.

This clone appeared a few times. Other DNA sequences from this sample encode an identical CDR3 as well. The genes are TRBV5-4 and TRBJ1-1; 7 bases map to TRBD1. Germline V gives CDR1 SGHNT, CDR2 YYREEE (reference sequence). This CDR3 contains 14 residues. The junction had 9 bases not matched to a gene; V was cut back by 6 bases and J by 4 bases. The CDR3 spells CASTPDRVGTEAFF. CDR3 bases: TGTGCCAGCACCCCTGACAGGGTTGGCACTGAAGCTTTCTTT.

This chain connects TRBV9 to TRBJ2-1; weak D call: TRBD2 (7 bases). Per the germline V gene, CDR1 is SGDLS and CDR2 is YYNGEE. The V end was cut by 0 bases, the J end by 5 bases, with 15 bases between. The CDR3 covers 16 residues. The CDR3 DNA reads TGTGCCAGCAGCGTAGACTCGGGGGGCCGTAACAATGAGCAGTTCTTC. This codes for CASSVDSGGRNNEQFF.

The rearrangement links TRBV7-2 to TRBJ2-1; TRBD2 matches 7 bases. Germline CDR1 reads SGHTA; CDR2 reads FQGNSA. The CDR3 loop spans 13 amino acids. V shed 7 bases and J 7 bases; nucleotides not matched to a gene: 7. In DNA, the CDR3 is TGTGCCAGCAACGTTGCCGGGGGGAATGAGCAGTTCTTC. Translation: CASNVAGGNEQFF.

The sample holds one count of this clone. The CDR3 nucleotides read TGTGCCAGCAGTTACACGGGCGAGCAGTACTTC. It codes for CASSYTGEQYF. This chain uses TRBV6-6 with TRBJ2-7; D remains ambiguous. The CDR3 has 11 residues. Per the germline V gene, CDR1 is MNHNY and CDR2 is SVGAGI (reference sequence). Trimming took 2 bases from V and 6 from J, leaving 5 bases between them.

The V gene is TRBV5-3, the J gene TRBJ1-3, with TRBD1 as a possible D gene (6 bases). TRBV5-3 is marked as an open reading frame, function uncertain. CDR3 length equals 16 residues. V lost 3 bases and J lost 0, with 13 bases in between. CDR3 sequence: CARSWTVTSSGNTIYF. CDR3 coding DNA: TGTGCCAGAAGCTGGACAGTGACCAGCTCTGGAAACACCATATATTTT.

The V call is TRBV27, the J call TRBJ2-7; 12 nucleotides agree with TRBD1. The V segment lost 6 bases and the J segment 5 bases; nucleotides outside the gene matches: 5. This CDR3 spans 14 amino acids. From germline, CDR1 is MNHEY and CDR2 SMNVEV (reference sequence). The CDR3 DNA reads TGTGCCAGCAGGGGACAGGGGGCAATCCACGAGCAGTACTTC. Translating gives CASRGQGAIHEQYF.

The chain combines TRBV7-6 with TRBJ1-1; a weak D match, TRBD1 (6 bases). The germline V and J ends were trimmed by 5 bases and 6 bases, with 19 bases remaining between them. CDR1 and CDR2 (germline): SGHVS, FNYEAQ. CDR3 length equals 15 residues. The CDR3 is CASSLGAVGQSEAFF. CDR3 nucleotides: TGTGCCAGCAGCCTGGGGGCGGTAGGTCAATCTGAAGCTTTCTTT.

This sequence joins TRBV7-8 and TRBJ2-7; maybe TRBD1 (7 bases). This CDR3 comprises 14 residues. Trimming cost V 5 bases and J 2 bases, with 13 bases left between them. Germline V lookup: CDR1 SGHVS, CDR2 FQNEAQ. Here the CDR3 DNA reads TGTGCCAGCAGCCACGACAGGGAGGCCTACGAGCAGTACTTC. Residues: CASSHDREAYEQYF.

Only a few counts were recorded for this clone. The chain uses TRBV6-1 and TRBJ1-6; D is perhaps TRBD1 (5 bases). V gave up 3 bases and J gave up 6 bases, with 15 bases separating them. Germline-derived CDR1 and CDR2 are MNHNS and SASEGT. CDR3 length: 16 amino acids. CDR3 loop: CASSDPPGTRNSPLHF. The CDR3 DNA reads TGTGCCAGCAGTGACCCGCCCGGGACTCGTAATTCACCCCTCCACTTT.

The chain recombines TRBV15 with TRBJ2-3; 8 bases are shared with TRBD2. In germline, CDR1 is LNHNV, CDR2 YYDKDF (reference sequence). This CDR3 contains 17 residues. V dropped 8 bases and J dropped 6; count of bases not matched to a gene: 19. CDR3 in amino acids: CATYSTVYSGARDTQYF. DNA of the CDR3: TGTGCCACCTATAGCACCGTGTATAGCGGGGCAAGGGATACGCAGTATTTT.

A note on this clone: The sample holds other DNA sequences that translate to the same CDR3. The V gene is TRBV28, the J gene TRBJ1-5; D is ambiguous. CDR3 length: 14 residues. V lost 1 base and J 0 bases, leaving 4 bases between the germline ends. From germline, CDR1 is MDHEN and CDR2 SYDVKM. CDR3 loop: CASSLSGSNQPQHF. The CDR3 coding sequence is TGTGCCAGCAGTTTATCAGGTAGCAATCAGCCCCAGCATTTT.

This clone was counted a few times. The chain uses TRBV6-5 and TRBJ1-2; TRBD1 might be the D (5 bases). The V gene lost 4 bases and the J gene lost 4 bases, with 16 bases spanning the gap. The CDR3 extends over 15 amino acids. The V gene's germline CDR1 is MNHEY and CDR2 SVGAGI. CDR3 region: CASSLRMGGFYGYTF. In DNA, the CDR3 is TGTGCCAGCAGTTTAAGGATGGGGGGGTTCTATGGCTACACCTTC.

The CDR3 sequence: CASSKIQGLNTGELFF. DNA for the CDR3: TGTGCCAGTAGCAAAATACAGGGGTTGAACACCGGGGAGCTGTTTTTT. The genes are TRBV19 and TRBJ2-2, with TRBD1 identical over 7 bases. The germline CDR1 and CDR2 sequences are LNHDA and SQIVND (reference sequence). The CDR3 totals 16 residues. J was trimmed by 1 base and V by 6 bases; bases with no gene match: 8. Complete variable domain (other parts from reference TRBV19 and TRBJ2-2): DGGITQSPKYLFRKEGQNVTLSCEQNLNHDAMYWYRQDPGQGLRLIYYSQIVNDFQKGDIAEGYSVSREKKESFPLTVTSAQKNPTAFYLCASSKIQGLNTGELFFGEGSRLTVL.

This clone was picked up a small number of times. V and J are TRBV19 and TRBJ2-1; the D gene is possibly TRBD2 (6 bases). Per the germline V gene, CDR1 is LNHDA and CDR2 is SQIVND (reference sequence). This CDR3 contains 15 residues. V lost 3 bases and J 0 bases, leaving 9 bases between the germline ends. The CDR3 DNA follows: TGTGCCAGTAGTATCAGCGGGTACTCCTACAATGAGCAGTTCTTC. Protein product: CASSISGYSYNEQFF.

The chain combines TRBV4-3 with TRBJ2-5, with TRBD2 matching over 8 bases. Gene TRBJ2-7 matches the end of the DNA better, so the J call may be wrong. Germline V gives CDR1 LGHNA, CDR2 YSLEER. The CDR3 covers 20 residues. The CDR3 here is CASSQETVLAGGLDHYEQYF. Written as DNA, the CDR3 is TGCGCCAGCAGCCAAGAGACGGTCCTAGCGGGCGGGTTGGACCACTACGAGCAGTACTTC.

CDR3 DNA: TGTGCCAGCAGCGCGTCCCTCGAGCAGTACTTC. This translates into CASSASLEQYF. The J gene is TRBJ2-7, the V gene TRBV7-8; D gene ambiguous. With 5 bases removed from V and 6 bases from J, the gap between germline ends came to 8 bases. The germline CDR1 and CDR2 sequences are SGHVS and FQNEAQ. The CDR3 consists of 11 residues. The full variable domain, completed using reference TRBV7-8 and TRBJ2-7, is GAGVSQSPRYKVAKRGQDVALRCDPISGHVSLFWYQQALGQGPEFLTYFQNEAQLDKSGLPSDRFFAERPEGSVSTLKIQRTQQEDSAVYLCASSASLEQYFGPGTRLTVT.

The chain has TRBV4-3 and TRBJ2-3; TRBD2 agrees at 11 bases. CDR1 is LGHNA and CDR2 is YSLEER in the germline V gene. Trimming cost V 5 bases and J 1 base; bases outside gene matches: 2. The CDR3 totals 15 residues. The CDR3 DNA reads as TGCGCCAGCAGCTCGACTAGCGGGGGCACAGATACGCAGTATTTT. It yields the protein CASSSTSGGTDTQYF.

The chain uses TRBV12-5 and TRBJ1-2; D is ambiguous. The germline gives CDR1 LGHNT, CDR2 FRNRAP. The CDR3 spans 15 residues. Trimming removed 4 bases from V and 4 bases from J, with 16 bases in between. The CDR3 DNA follows: TGTGCTAGTGGTTACCCCTCCGGGAGGAGCTATGGCTACACCTTC. It is translated as CASGYPSGRSYGYTF.

The chain joins TRBV7-8 to TRBJ1-1, with 8 bases matching TRBD1. After removal of 1 base from V and 5 bases from J, the junction contained 3 bases not matched to a gene. The CDR3 sequence is 14 residues long. Germline V CDR1 and CDR2: SGHVS, FQNEAQ. CDR3 in DNA: TGTGCCAGCAGCTTAGGGACAGGGCTGACTGAAGCTTTCTTT. It yields the protein CASSLGTGLTEAFF.

This sequence joins TRBV29-1 and TRBJ2-5; TRBD2 matches at 7 bases. Germline loops: CDR1 SQVTM, CDR2 ANQGSEA. CDR3 length: 15 residues. V lost 7 bases, J lost 0 bases, and 11 bases stayed unmatched. CDR3 region: CSATAGRGYQETQYF. Written as DNA, the CDR3 is TGCAGCGCGACCGCAGGGCGGGGGTACCAAGAGACCCAGTACTTC.

The chain uses TRBV10-1 and TRBJ2-7; tentative D call: TRBD1 (5 bases). CDR1 and CDR2 from the germline V gene are WNHNN and SYGVQD (reference sequence). V was pared by 2 bases and J by 1 base, with 12 bases between. There are 15 residues in the CDR3. The CDR3 coding sequence is TGCGCCAGCAGTGAGCAAACCCAGGGATCCTACGAGCAGTACTTC. Protein sequence: CASSEQTQGSYEQYF.